A selection of T cell receptor beta chains follows, all from one sample in a study of blood T cell dynamics during melanoma immunotherapy. The repertoire was sequenced with immunoSEQ multiplex PCR; TCRdb's copy has only in-frame clones and lacks some. The sample has 14,000 to 15,000 clones; around 88% are singletons. The sample consisted of blood, taken from a patient treated with checkpoint blockade. Source of these receptors: a human donor with melanoma. Each CDR3 is given with its conserved first and last residue. Fields, in order: CDR3 DNA, CDR3 protein, J gene, clone size, V gene, D gene. D genes are given only for firm matches. Expanded clones get a size class; other rows say once, few or many, or leave the size out.

CDR3 DNA: TGTGCCAGCAGCTTCGGGGTTAGCGAGCAGTACTTC
CDR3 protein: CASSFGVSEQYF
J gene: TRBJ2-7
clone size: .
V gene: TRBV11-2
D gene: .

CDR3 DNA: TGTGCCAGCAGGAAGGACATCGGGAACATTCAGTACTTC
CDR3 protein: CASRKDIGNIQYF
J gene: TRBJ2-4
clone size: .
V gene: TRBV6-5
D gene: .

CDR3 DNA: TGTGCCAGCAGTTCCGAGCGGGAGAATTGGTTAGGGCAGTACTTC
CDR3 protein: CASSSERENWLGQYF
J gene: TRBJ2-7
clone size: .
V gene: TRBV27
D gene: TRBD2

CDR3 DNA: TGTGCCAGCACGCCGGGACAGAACTCTGGAAACACCATATATTTT
CDR3 protein: CASTPGQNSGNTIYF
J gene: TRBJ1-3
clone size: .
V gene: TRBV19
D gene: TRBD1

CDR3 DNA: TGTGCCAGCAGCCCCGGGACTAGCAATGAGCAGTTCTTC
CDR3 protein: CASSPGTSNEQFF
J gene: TRBJ2-1
clone size: .
V gene: TRBV7-3
D gene: TRBD2

CDR3 DNA: TGTGCCAGCACAGAGGTAGCGGGAGGGCCCTATGAGCAGTTCTTC
CDR3 protein: CASTEVAGGPYEQFF
J gene: TRBJ2-1
clone size: .
V gene: TRBV6-1
D gene: TRBD2

CDR3 DNA: TGTGCCAGCAGTTCGTTAGGACTAGCGGGAGTCCCCCGCGAGACCCAGTACTTC
CDR3 protein: CASSSLGLAGVPRETQYF
J gene: TRBJ2-5
clone size: .
V gene: TRBV27
D gene: TRBD2

CDR3 DNA: TGTGCCAGCAGCCGTGTGAGGGGGGGCTCGTTCTTC
CDR3 protein: CASSRVRGGSFF
J gene: TRBJ2-1
clone size: .
V gene: TRBV11-2
D gene: .

CDR3 DNA: TGTGCCATCAGTGAGGGGAGCGGGAGCGCTTACGAGCAGTACTTC
CDR3 protein: CAISEGSGSAYEQYF
J gene: TRBJ2-7
clone size: .
V gene: TRBV10-3
D gene: TRBD2

CDR3 DNA: TGCGCCAGCAGCTTACTAGCGGGTGGAGAGCATGAGCAGTTCTTC
CDR3 protein: CASSLLAGGEHEQFF
J gene: TRBJ2-1
clone size: .
V gene: TRBV5-1
D gene: TRBD2

CDR3 DNA: TGTGCTAGTGGTTCCTCCGGGACTAGCGGGAGTAATGAGCAGTTCTTC
CDR3 protein: CASGSSGTSGSNEQFF
J gene: TRBJ2-1
clone size: .
V gene: TRBV12-5
D gene: TRBD2

CDR3 DNA: TGTGCCAGTAGTATTCAGCCCGTGAACACTGAAGCTTTCTTT
CDR3 protein: CASSIQPVNTEAFF
J gene: TRBJ1-1
clone size: .
V gene: TRBV19
D gene: .

CDR3 DNA: TGTGCCAGCAGCTTAGCCGGGGGTTTGAGCAATCAGCCCCAGCATTTT
CDR3 protein: CASSLAGGLSNQPQHF
J gene: TRBJ1-5
clone size: .
V gene: TRBV7-9
D gene: .

CDR3 DNA: TGTGCCAGCAGTTTATCGAGCGGGACAACCTACAATGAGCAGTTCTTC
CDR3 protein: CASSLSSGTTYNEQFF
J gene: TRBJ2-1
clone size: .
V gene: TRBV27
D gene: .

CDR3 DNA: TGTGCCAGCAGCCAAGATCAAGGAGATACGCAGTATTTT
CDR3 protein: CASSQDQGDTQYF
J gene: TRBJ2-3
clone size: .
V gene: TRBV4-2
D gene: .

CDR3 DNA: TGTGCCAGCAGCCGATACGGCCGAACAGGGGGAGACCAAGAGACCCAGTACTTC
CDR3 protein: CASSRYGRTGGDQETQYF
J gene: TRBJ2-5
clone size: once
V gene: TRBV9
D gene: TRBD1

CDR3 DNA: TGTGCCAGCAGTTTAAGCGCGGGAGGGAACAATGAGCAGTTCTTC
CDR3 protein: CASSLSAGGNNEQFF
J gene: TRBJ2-1
clone size: .
V gene: TRBV27
D gene: TRBD2

CDR3 DNA: TGTGCCAGCAGTCCGTTACCTACCTCCTACGAGCAGTACTTC
CDR3 protein: CASSPLPTSYEQYF
J gene: TRBJ2-7
clone size: .
V gene: TRBV2
D gene: .

CDR3 DNA: TGTGCCAGCTCACCACTAGCGGGACAGTACAATGAGCAGTTCTTC
CDR3 protein: CASSPLAGQYNEQFF
J gene: TRBJ2-1
clone size: .
V gene: TRBV18
D gene: .

CDR3 DNA: TGCGCCAGCAGCTTGAGCGGACAGGAGCCCTACGAGCAGTACTTC
CDR3 protein: CASSLSGQEPYEQYF
J gene: TRBJ2-7
clone size: .
V gene: TRBV5-1
D gene: TRBD1

CDR3 DNA: TGTGCCAGCAGCTTAGGATCTGGAGAGACCCAGTACTTC
CDR3 protein: CASSLGSGETQYF
J gene: TRBJ2-5
clone size: once
V gene: TRBV7-2
D gene: .

CDR3 DNA: TGCGCCAGCAGCCACGAGGGGTACGAGCAGTACTTC
CDR3 protein: CASSHEGYEQYF
J gene: TRBJ2-7
clone size: .
V gene: TRBV4-3
D gene: .

CDR3 DNA: TGTGCCAGCAGCGTAGCTCCGAACACTGAAGCTTTCTTT
CDR3 protein: CASSVAPNTEAFF
J gene: TRBJ1-1
clone size: few
V gene: TRBV9
D gene: .

CDR3 DNA: TGTGCCAGCAGCACCCGACAGGGAAGTGAGCAGTTCTTC
CDR3 protein: CASSTRQGSEQFF
J gene: TRBJ2-1
clone size: once
V gene: TRBV7-3
D gene: TRBD1

CDR3 DNA: TGTGCCAGCAGCTTAGGGTCAGGCGGAGCCTACAATGAGCAGTTCTTC
CDR3 protein: CASSLGSGGAYNEQFF
J gene: TRBJ2-1
clone size: once
V gene: TRBV7-2
D gene: .

CDR3 DNA: TGTGCCACCAGCAGAGGGTCGTGGGGGGGCGTAAGCTATGGCTACACCTTC
CDR3 protein: CATSRGSWGGVSYGYTF
J gene: TRBJ1-2
clone size: .
V gene: TRBV15
D gene: .

CDR3 DNA: TGTGCCAGCAGTTCTCCAGAATGGGGGAGCGGTCAGCCCCAGCATTTT
CDR3 protein: CASSSPEWGSGQPQHF
J gene: TRBJ1-5
clone size: once
V gene: TRBV28
D gene: .

CDR3 DNA: TGTGCCAGCAGCCCTCAGGTTCAGCCGACTAGCGAGCAGTACTTC
CDR3 protein: CASSPQVQPTSEQYF
J gene: TRBJ2-7
clone size: .
V gene: TRBV11-2
D gene: .

CDR3 DNA: TGTGCCTGGAGTGAATTCGGGACAGGGGTTCGAGGCTACACCTTC
CDR3 protein: CAWSEFGTGVRGYTF
J gene: TRBJ1-2
clone size: .
V gene: TRBV30
D gene: TRBD1

CDR3 DNA: TGTGCCAGCAGCCTTGGACTAGCGGGAGTCTCCACAGATACGCAGTATTTT
CDR3 protein: CASSLGLAGVSTDTQYF
J gene: TRBJ2-3
clone size: .
V gene: TRBV7-9
D gene: TRBD2

CDR3 DNA: TGTGCCAGCAGCTTACAGGGAGGTGGGACTGAAGCTTTCTTT
CDR3 protein: CASSLQGGGTEAFF
J gene: TRBJ1-1
clone size: .
V gene: TRBV7-2
D gene: .

CDR3 DNA: TGTGCCAGCAGTTACTTGTTTGGCTCGAACACCGGGGAGCTGTTTTTT
CDR3 protein: CASSYLFGSNTGELFF
J gene: TRBJ2-2
clone size: .
V gene: TRBV6-5
D gene: .

CDR3 DNA: TGTGCCAGCAGTTACTCGGGGAATGAGCAGTTCTTC
CDR3 protein: CASSYSGNEQFF
J gene: TRBJ2-1
clone size: .
V gene: TRBV6-5
D gene: .

CDR3 DNA: TGTGCCAGCAGTCCTAGGGGACTAGCGGGATTGGAGACCCAGTACTTC
CDR3 protein: CASSPRGLAGLETQYF
J gene: TRBJ2-5
clone size: .
V gene: TRBV27
D gene: TRBD2

CDR3 DNA: TGTGCCAGCAGTCGACAGGGGGCGAGCAATCAGCCCCAGCATTTT
CDR3 protein: CASSRQGASNQPQHF
J gene: TRBJ1-5
clone size: once
V gene: TRBV6-5
D gene: TRBD1

CDR3 DNA: TGCGCCAGCAGTCACCCCACCCTGGGGCGTTCCTACAATGAGCAGTTCTTC
CDR3 protein: CASSHPTLGRSYNEQFF
J gene: TRBJ2-1
clone size: .
V gene: TRBV23-1
D gene: .

CDR3 DNA: TGTGCCAGCAGCTTGAGACAGTCCGCATCCCAGAACACTGAAGCTTTCTTT
CDR3 protein: CASSLRQSASQNTEAFF
J gene: TRBJ1-1
clone size: .
V gene: TRBV5-5
D gene: .

CDR3 DNA: TGTGCCAGCAGCTTATGGGACTCCGGGGGAAACACCATATATTTT
CDR3 protein: CASSLWDSGGNTIYF
J gene: TRBJ1-3
clone size: .
V gene: TRBV7-2
D gene: .

CDR3 DNA: TGCGCCAGCAGATGGGGGAGTTATACCTCCTACGAGCAGTACTTC
CDR3 protein: CASRWGSYTSYEQYF
J gene: TRBJ2-7
clone size: medium-sized
V gene: TRBV5-1
D gene: .

CDR3 DNA: TGCGCCAGCACGTTAGGGGACAGGGATTTTTATGAGCAGTTCTTC
CDR3 protein: CASTLGDRDFYEQFF
J gene: TRBJ2-1
clone size: .
V gene: TRBV5-1
D gene: TRBD1

CDR3 DNA: TGCGCCAGCAGCCAAGATTCGGACAGGAAAGCTGAAGCTTTCTTT
CDR3 protein: CASSQDSDRKAEAFF
J gene: TRBJ1-1
clone size: .
V gene: TRBV4-3
D gene: TRBD1

CDR3 DNA: TGTGCCAGCAGCTCCGGCAGTCAGCCCCAGCATTTT
CDR3 protein: CASSSGSQPQHF
J gene: TRBJ1-5
clone size: .
V gene: TRBV5-4
D gene: .

CDR3 DNA: TGCGCCAGCAGCTCCCTCCGGGACAGGGGACAAGGGGGCTACACCTTC
CDR3 protein: CASSSLRDRGQGGYTF
J gene: TRBJ1-2
clone size: .
V gene: TRBV5-1
D gene: TRBD1

CDR3 DNA: TGTGCCAGCAGACCGTCCGGATCGAACACTGAAGCTTTCTTT
CDR3 protein: CASRPSGSNTEAFF
J gene: TRBJ1-1
clone size: few
V gene: TRBV6-6
D gene: .